These T cell receptor beta chains were read from a single sample in a study of T cell responses to AZD1222 COVID-19 vaccine. The method was immunoSEQ multiplex PCR; TCRdb's version includes in-frame clones alone and lacks a portion of them. This sample has tens of thousands of clones, with 75% to 90% found just once. The specimen was peripheral blood, collected 28 days after the second AZD1222 dose. The source is an adult who received the AZD1222 COVID-19 vaccine. The CDR3 runs from the conserved cysteine through the conserved F or W. The D gene is left open where the match is weak. Size tells how often a clone was seen (once, few, many) or the class of an expanded clone, and some rows leave it out.

DNA: TGTGCCAGCGTCCGGGACAGGGGGCTTGAAGCTTTCTTT
CDR3: CASVRDRGLEAFF
V: TRBV5-5
J: TRBJ1-1
length: 13
size: -
D: TRBD1

DNA: TGTGCCAGCTCAGGGGGGACAGTCTACTCCTACAATGAGCAGTTCTTC
CDR3: CASSGGTVYSYNEQFF
V: TRBV18
J: TRBJ2-1
length: 16
size: -
D: -

DNA: TGTGCCAGCAGCGTAGGCGGCAGGGGCGGATACGAGCAGTACTTC
CDR3: CASSVGGRGGYEQYF
V: TRBV9
J: TRBJ2-7
length: 15
size: once
D: -

DNA: TGTGCCTGGAGTGTATATAGCGGGAGGGCCTACAATGAGCAGTTCTTC
CDR3: CAWSVYSGRAYNEQFF
V: TRBV30
J: TRBJ2-1
length: 16
size: -
D: TRBD2

DNA: TGCAGCGTTGATAAGGGATGGGGTATGAACACTGAAGCTTTCTTT
CDR3: CSVDKGWGMNTEAFF
V: TRBV29-1
J: TRBJ1-1
length: 15
size: few
D: -

DNA: TGTGCCTGGAGTGTGAGGGGGAACACTGAAGCTTTCTTT
CDR3: CAWSVRGNTEAFF
V: TRBV30
J: TRBJ1-1
length: 13
size: -
D: -

DNA: TGCGCCAGCAGCCACAGTTATAGCGCTACCGTTTCGTACGAGCAGTACTTC
CDR3: CASSHSYSATVSYEQYF
V: TRBV4-3
J: TRBJ2-7
length: 17
size: -
D: -

DNA: TGTGCCAGCAGCTTAAGCCGGGGTGCAGGCGAGCAGTACTTC
CDR3: CASSLSRGAGEQYF
V: TRBV11-2
J: TRBJ2-7
length: 14
size: -
D: -

DNA: TGTGCCAGCTCACCACAGAGGGACACTGAAGCTTTCTTT
CDR3: CASSPQRDTEAFF
V: TRBV18
J: TRBJ1-1
length: 13
size: -
D: -

DNA: TGCAGTGCTAAGTGGGGCGGGGAGCTGTTTTTT
CDR3: CSAKWGGELFF
V: TRBV20-1
J: TRBJ2-2
length: 11
size: -
D: -

DNA: TGTGCCATCAGTGAGAGGGGGTGGGACTATGGCTACACCTTC
CDR3: CAISERGWDYGYTF
V: TRBV10-3
J: TRBJ1-2
length: 14
size: -
D: -

DNA: TGTGCCAGAAGCTCCCCCAGACACAGGGGCACCTACAATGAGCAGTTCTTC
CDR3: CARSSPRHRGTYNEQFF
V: TRBV5-3
J: TRBJ2-1
length: 17
size: -
D: TRBD1

DNA: TGTGCCAGCAGTTCAGGGACTCCCTCTGTGAGCGAGCAGTACTTC
CDR3: CASSSGTPSVSEQYF
V: TRBV2
J: TRBJ2-7
length: 15
size: -
D: -

DNA: TGTGCCAGCAGGGGACAAGGGACCCAGTACTTC
CDR3: CASRGQGTQYF
V: TRBV2
J: TRBJ2-5
length: 11
size: -
D: -

DNA: TGCGCCAGCAGCTCTCCGGGACAGGGTCCCAACGAGCAGTACTTC
CDR3: CASSSPGQGPNEQYF
V: TRBV5-1
J: TRBJ2-7
length: 15
size: -
D: TRBD1

DNA: TGTGCCAGCAGTGAAGGGCTGGGGGTGGGGAGCAATCAGCCCCAGCATTTT
CDR3: CASSEGLGVGSNQPQHF
V: TRBV2
J: TRBJ1-5
length: 17
size: -
D: -

DNA: TGTGCCAGCAGTAATCGGGGGGCGTTCACTGAAGCTTTCTTT
CDR3: CASSNRGAFTEAFF
V: TRBV6-6
J: TRBJ1-1
length: 14
size: -
D: -

DNA: TGTGCCAGCACCACGGGACTAGCGGGGGGTTATGAGCAGTTCTTC
CDR3: CASTTGLAGGYEQFF
V: TRBV2
J: TRBJ2-1
length: 15
size: -
D: TRBD2

DNA: TGTGCCAGCAGCACAGAGGGGGGCACTGAAGCTTTCTTT
CDR3: CASSTEGGTEAFF
V: TRBV6-4
J: TRBJ1-1
length: 13
size: -
D: -

DNA: TGCGCCAGCAGCGGGACAGGGCTGAACACTGAAGCTTTCTTT
CDR3: CASSGTGLNTEAFF
V: TRBV5-1
J: TRBJ1-1
length: 14
size: -
D: TRBD1

DNA: TGTGCCAGTTCGAAGACAGGGGGCGGGACAGATACGCAGTATTTT
CDR3: CASSKTGGGTDTQYF
V: TRBV6-4
J: TRBJ2-3
length: 15
size: few
D: TRBD1

DNA: TGTGCCAGCAGTTTATCGGGGGGGGCCACAGGGGCTTTCTTT
CDR3: CASSLSGGATGAFF
V: TRBV27
J: TRBJ1-1
length: 14
size: once
D: -

DNA: TGTGCCAGCAGCTTAAGCAGGGAACTTCCCTACGAGCAGTACTTC
CDR3: CASSLSRELPYEQYF
V: TRBV11-3
J: TRBJ2-7
length: 15
size: -
D: -

DNA: TGTGCCAGCAGCTTAGAAGGGACGGAAAAACTGTTTTTT
CDR3: CASSLEGTEKLFF
V: TRBV7-9
J: TRBJ1-4
length: 13
size: -
D: -

DNA: TGCGCCAGCAGCTGGTCAAGCGGGAGGGCCTACAATGAGCAGTTCTTC
CDR3: CASSWSSGRAYNEQFF
V: TRBV5-1
J: TRBJ2-1
length: 16
size: -
D: TRBD2

DNA: TGTGCCAGCAGCCAAGGACAGGGGGGCGATCAGCCCCAGCATTTT
CDR3: CASSQGQGGDQPQHF
V: TRBV3-1/TRBV3-2
J: TRBJ1-5
length: 15
size: -
D: TRBD1

DNA: TGTGCCAGCCACCAGGTTGGCAGCTATGGCTACACCTTC
CDR3: CASHQVGSYGYTF
V: TRBV5-6
J: TRBJ1-2
length: 13
size: -
D: -

DNA: TGCAGCCTAGCACTAGCGGGGGGGCCGGGCAATGAGCAGTTCTTC
CDR3: CSLALAGGPGNEQFF
V: TRBV29-1
J: TRBJ2-1
length: 15
size: -
D: TRBD2

DNA: TGTGCCAGCGGCGAACTAGACACCGGGGAGCTGTTTTTT
CDR3: CASGELDTGELFF
V: TRBV7-8
J: TRBJ2-2
length: 13
size: -
D: -

DNA: TGTGCCAGCAGCTTGGGGCTAGCGGGGGGGCTGAGGGAGACCCAGTACTTC
CDR3: CASSLGLAGGLRETQYF
V: TRBV5-4
J: TRBJ2-5
length: 17
size: -
D: TRBD2

DNA: TGTGCCAGCAGCTCGTATTCACCGAGCTCCTATAATTCACCCCTCCACTTT
CDR3: CASSSYSPSSYNSPLHF
V: TRBV7-9
J: TRBJ1-6
length: 17
size: -
D: -

DNA: TGTGCCAGTAGTATTTGGGACAGGAGGCACACTGAAGCTTTCTTT
CDR3: CASSIWDRRHTEAFF
V: TRBV19
J: TRBJ1-1
length: 15
size: -
D: TRBD1

DNA: TGTGCCTGGACTAGCGGGAGTACCTACGAGCAGTACTTC
CDR3: CAWTSGSTYEQYF
V: TRBV30
J: TRBJ2-7
length: 13
size: -
D: TRBD2

DNA: TGTGCCAGCAGCCAAGGGAGATTAACCTACGAGCAGTACTTC
CDR3: CASSQGRLTYEQYF
V: TRBV3-1/TRBV3-2
J: TRBJ2-7
length: 14
size: -
D: -

DNA: TGTGCCCGTGACCGATCTTATAGCACAGATACGCAGTATTTT
CDR3: CARDRSYSTDTQYF
V: TRBV30
J: TRBJ2-3
length: 14
size: -
D: -

DNA: TGTGCCACCAGTGATTTGGGGGACAATGAGCAGTTCTTC
CDR3: CATSDLGDNEQFF
V: TRBV24-1
J: TRBJ2-1
length: 13
size: -
D: -

DNA: TGTGCCAGCTCACCCTCGACACCCGCAACTAATGAAAAACTGTTTTTT
CDR3: CASSPSTPATNEKLFF
V: TRBV18
J: TRBJ1-4
length: 16
size: -
D: -

DNA: TGTGCCAGCACCAATGGAGGGGGGGTCTATGGCTACACCTTC
CDR3: CASTNGGGVYGYTF
V: TRBV6-5
J: TRBJ1-2
length: 14
size: -
D: -

DNA: TGTGCCAGTAGTATACCGGGGAACAATCAGCCCCAGCATTTT
CDR3: CASSIPGNNQPQHF
V: TRBV19
J: TRBJ1-5
length: 14
size: -
D: -

DNA: TGTGCCAGCAGTGGCACCGGGCCACTCTACGAGCAGTACTTC
CDR3: CASSGTGPLYEQYF
V: TRBV25-1
J: TRBJ2-7
length: 14
size: -
D: -

DNA: TGTGCCAGCCAAGCCGTTGGGGAGACCCAGTACTTC
CDR3: CASQAVGETQYF
V: TRBV2
J: TRBJ2-5
length: 12
size: -
D: -

DNA: TGTGCCATCGGTTCGGCTAGCGGGAGTAGCACAGATACGCAGTATTTT
CDR3: CAIGSASGSSTDTQYF
V: TRBV10-3
J: TRBJ2-3
length: 16
size: -
D: TRBD2

DNA: TGTGCCAGCAGCTCTAGGACAGGAGGATTTAACTATGGCTACACCTTC
CDR3: CASSSRTGGFNYGYTF
V: TRBV7-2
J: TRBJ1-2
length: 16
size: -
D: TRBD1

DNA: TGTGCCTGGAGTGGCGGGACAGGGTGGCAGCCCCAGCATTTT
CDR3: CAWSGGTGWQPQHF
V: TRBV30
J: TRBJ1-5
length: 14
size: once
D: TRBD1

DNA: TGTGCCAGTAGTATGGGGGACCGAACAACTAATGAAAAACTGTTTTTT
CDR3: CASSMGDRTTNEKLFF
V: TRBV19
J: TRBJ1-4
length: 16
size: -
D: -